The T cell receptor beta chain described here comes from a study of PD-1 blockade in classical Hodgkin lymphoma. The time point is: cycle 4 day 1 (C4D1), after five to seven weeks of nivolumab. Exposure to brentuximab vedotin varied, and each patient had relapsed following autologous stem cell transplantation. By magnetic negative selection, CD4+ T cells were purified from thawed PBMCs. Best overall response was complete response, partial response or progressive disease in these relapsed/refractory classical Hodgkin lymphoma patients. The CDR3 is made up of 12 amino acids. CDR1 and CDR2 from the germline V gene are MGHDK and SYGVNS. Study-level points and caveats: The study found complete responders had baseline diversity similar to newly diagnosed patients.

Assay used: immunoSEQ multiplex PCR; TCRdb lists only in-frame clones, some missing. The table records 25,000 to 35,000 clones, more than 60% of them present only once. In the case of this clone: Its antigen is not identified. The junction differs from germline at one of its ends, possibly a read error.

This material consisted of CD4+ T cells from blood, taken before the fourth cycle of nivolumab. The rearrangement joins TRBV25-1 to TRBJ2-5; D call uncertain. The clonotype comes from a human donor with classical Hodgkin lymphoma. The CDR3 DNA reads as TGTGCCAGCAGTGAAGGCGGTGAGAGCCAGTACTTC. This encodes CASSEGGESQYF.